The entry below gives a single T cell receptor beta chain sequence along with its context. Its antigen is currently not known. Qualities for individual bases were not recorded, and no much larger clone is one base off. The data are from a study of blood T cell repertoires in COVID-19 (TCRdb year 2020). As for the study more broadly: Collaborator samples came from the United States, Italy and Spain and covered acute and convalescent phases of COVID-19. The material from the prospective study consisted of cDNA or gDNA derived from T cells, B-cell-depleted T cells, or PBMCs. Deeply sampled blood TCRbeta repertoires from subjects exposed to, actively infected with, or recovered from COVID-19 were included in the dataset. A freely available public database, intended as a resource for researchers studying the immune response to SARS-CoV-2, is where the repertoires were released. The samples were drawn from two sources: the first 160 participants of the ongoing ImmuneRACE study, and 1,000 to 1,500 subjects contributed by 6 global collaborators. The sample metadata nearly always contained a de-identified subject ID, COVID-19 status, age in years and sex. Where available, HLA class I and class II types were obtained from metadata supplied by the sample provider rather than from assay-based typing. General findings and caveats noted by the study authors: Clinical and demographic metadata were provided uncurated, with the amount varying by source and participant.

TCRbeta CDR3 regions were amplified from genomic DNA using the immunoSEQ Assay, a bias-controlled multiplex PCR. The original pipeline was this. The number of nucleated cells in each sample was estimated from the amplification of reference gene primers within the assay. To quantify the absolute abundance of each unique TCRbeta CDR3 rearrangement, sequence reads were collapsed and filtered. For each sample, productive Simpson clonality was calculated as the square root of Simpson's diversity index over productive rearrangements. TCRdb holds this immuneACCESS table with in-frame rearrangements only. Some clones are missing; in checked studies, unresolved V genes explain under half, and the rest has no known cause. The DNA gave D and trimming, while V, J and clone size come from that table. This sample comprises 150,000 to 200,000 clones, around 76% of them detected only once. 17% of the sample belongs to the ten largest clones.

V and J are truncated by 6 bases and 4 bases respectively, leaving an intervening sequence of 13 bases. Spanning cysteine to phenylalanine, the CDR3 consists of 14 amino acids. Solely the CDR3 DNA is kept, with 42 bases framed from the first base. Via the germline V gene, CDR1 is MNHEY and CDR2 SVGAGI. Participants in the prospective study were aged 18 to 89 years, lived in 20 to 25 United States geographic areas, and enrolled through a virtual design. In the prospective study, participants were assigned to cohorts based on the clinical history participants reported in a screening survey and a study questionnaire. In the prospective study, whole blood, serum and a nasopharyngeal or oropharyngeal swab were collected from each participant by mobile phlebotomists. Prospective study participants could optionally give additional blood draws and questionnaires over an approximately two-month period. Prospective study blood samples were shipped either frozen or at room temperature before DNA extraction.

The sequence joins TRBV6-5 to TRBJ1-3; a weak D assignment points to TRBD1 (5 bases agree). The material sequenced was PBMCs or T cells enriched from blood (not recorded which). The clonotype was recovered from a woman in her fifties or sixties with acute COVID-19. The DNA is TGTGCCAGCAGGTTAGGGGCGCGAGGAAACACCATATATTTT. It translates as CASRLGARGNTIYF.